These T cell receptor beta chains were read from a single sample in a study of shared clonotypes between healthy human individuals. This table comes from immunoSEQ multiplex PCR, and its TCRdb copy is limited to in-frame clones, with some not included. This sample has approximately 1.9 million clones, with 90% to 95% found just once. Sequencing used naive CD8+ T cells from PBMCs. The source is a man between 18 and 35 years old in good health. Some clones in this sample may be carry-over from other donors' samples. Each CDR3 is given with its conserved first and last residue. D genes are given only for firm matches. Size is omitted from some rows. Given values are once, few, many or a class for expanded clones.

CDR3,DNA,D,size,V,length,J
CASSIDGEETQYF,TGTGCCAGTAGTATAGATGGAGAAGAGACCCAGTACTTC,NA,NA,TRBV19,13,TRBJ2-5
CASSMASLNTEAFF,TGTGCCAGTAGTATGGCCAGTTTGAACACTGAAGCTTTCTTT,NA,NA,TRBV19,14,TRBJ1-1
CASSLLASGGDTQYF,TGTGCCAGCAGTTTATTGGCTAGCGGGGGAGATACGCAGTATTTT,TRBD2,NA,TRBV27,15,TRBJ2-3
CASSLAGTGGEQYF,TGTGCCAGCAGTTTAGCGGGGACCGGGGGCGAGCAGTACTTC,NA,NA,TRBV27,14,TRBJ2-7
CASSQESGYEQYF,TGTGCCAGCAGCCAAGAAAGCGGCTACGAGCAGTACTTC,NA,NA,TRBV4-2,13,TRBJ2-7
CSVPSEGDYGYTF,TGCAGCGTTCCTTCCGAGGGTGACTATGGCTACACCTTC,NA,NA,TRBV29-1,13,TRBJ1-2
CASSLGFSTSGRVQYF,TGTGCCAGCAGCTTGGGTTTTTCGACTAGCGGGAGAGTGCAGTATTTT,TRBD2,NA,TRBV5-6,16,TRBJ2-3
CASSITGMRDTQYF,TGTGCCAGTAGTATCACAGGGATGAGAGATACGCAGTATTTT,NA,NA,TRBV19,14,TRBJ2-3
CAISESRGMVAEAFF,TGTGCCATCAGTGAGTCAAGGGGGATGGTCGCTGAAGCTTTCTTT,NA,NA,TRBV10-3,15,TRBJ1-1
CASSLDGLVSPYEQYF,TGTGCCAGCAGCTTAGATGGGCTAGTCAGTCCCTACGAGCAGTACTTC,NA,NA,TRBV7-2,16,TRBJ2-7
CASSQGRELDGELFF,TGCGCCAGCAGCCAAGGGCGGGAGTTAGACGGGGAGCTGTTTTTT,TRBD2,NA,TRBV4-1,15,TRBJ2-2
CASSQEVGGATNTEAFF,TGCGCCAGCAGCCAAGAGGTAGGGGGCGCGACGAACACTGAAGCTTTCTTT,TRBD1,NA,TRBV4-3,17,TRBJ1-1
CASSLSMWEQYF,TGTGCCAGCAGCTTATCGATGTGGGAGCAGTACTTC,NA,few,TRBV11-2,12,TRBJ2-5
CASMSGGARGTEAFF,TGTGCCAGCATGTCAGGGGGTGCACGCGGAACTGAAGCTTTCTTT,TRBD1,NA,TRBV27,15,TRBJ1-1
CASSSAGTEAFF,TGTGCCAGCAGCTCGGCAGGGACTGAAGCTTTCTTT,NA,few,TRBV5-4,12,TRBJ1-1
CASSIGRWTEDLTF,TGTGCCAGTAGTATAGGTCGTTGGACGGAGGATCTGACCTTC,NA,NA,TRBV19,14,TRBJ1-2
CASSLDGWINYGYTF,TGTGCCAGCAGCTTAGATGGATGGATTAACTATGGCTACACCTTC,NA,NA,TRBV11-2,15,TRBJ1-2
CASSPGLAAYEQYF,TGTGCCAGCAGTCCGGGACTAGCGGCTTACGAGCAGTACTTC,TRBD2,once,TRBV6-6,14,TRBJ2-7
CASSLGQTVIYTF,TGTGCCAGCAGTCTCGGCCAGACAGTAATCTACACCTTC,NA,few,TRBV28,13,TRBJ1-2
CASSGQGSYNEQFF,TGTGCCAGTTCGGGACAGGGCTCCTACAATGAGCAGTTCTTC,TRBD1,NA,TRBV6-5,14,TRBJ2-1
CASSLRDRGNEQFF,TGTGCCAGTTCGCTCCGGGACAGGGGTAATGAGCAGTTCTTC,TRBD1,NA,TRBV28,14,TRBJ2-1
CASSLTAGGGPGELFF,TGTGCCAGCAGCTTAACCGCGGGAGGAGGTCCGGGGGAGCTGTTTTTT,TRBD2,NA,TRBV7-3,16,TRBJ2-2
CASSSPGGYEQYF,TGTGCCAGCAGCTCCCCCGGCGGCTACGAGCAGTACTTC,NA,NA,TRBV13,13,TRBJ2-7
CASSLGKGRWTDTQYF,TGTGCCAGCAGCTTAGGGAAAGGGAGGTGGACAGATACGCAGTATTTT,NA,NA,TRBV11-2,16,TRBJ2-3
CASREKGAQAEAFF,TGTGCCAGCAGGGAAAAGGGGGCGCAGGCTGAAGCTTTCTTT,TRBD1,few,TRBV25-1,14,TRBJ1-1
CASSVPGQPHTYEQYF,TGTGCCAGCAGTGTACCCGGACAACCCCACACCTACGAGCAGTACTTC,NA,NA,TRBV6-1,16,TRBJ2-7
CASSFRQGNLNEQFF,TGTGCCAGCAGCTTCAGACAGGGAAACCTCAATGAGCAGTTCTTC,TRBD1,NA,TRBV11-2,15,TRBJ2-1
CASSLTYREGSNYGYTF,TGTGCCAGCAGCCTGACCTACAGGGAGGGGTCTAACTATGGCTACACCTTC,NA,NA,TRBV7-2,17,TRBJ1-2
CASSTSLGGHETQYF,TGTGCCAGCAGTACCTCGTTGGGGGGCCATGAGACCCAGTACTTC,NA,NA,TRBV27,15,TRBJ2-5
CASSLIGTSFSLEAFF,TGTGCCAGCAGTTTAATAGGGACGAGCTTTTCTCTTGAAGCTTTCTTT,NA,NA,TRBV28,16,TRBJ1-1
CASSLTAGSTYEQYF,TGTGCCAGCAGCTTAACGGCGGGGTCCACCTACGAGCAGTACTTC,NA,NA,TRBV7-3,15,TRBJ2-7
CASSRTNTGELFF,TGTGCCAGCAGTCGAACGAACACCGGGGAGCTGTTTTTT,NA,NA,TRBV27,13,TRBJ2-2
CASKGSTNTGELFF,TGTGCCAGCAAGGGCAGTACGAACACCGGGGAGCTGTTTTTT,NA,NA,TRBV2,14,TRBJ2-2
CASTTGTYTGELFF,TGTGCCAGTACTACCGGTACATACACCGGGGAGCTGTTTTTT,NA,NA,TRBV6-1,14,TRBJ2-2
CASSLDIDNEQFF,TGTGCCAGCAGCTTAGATATCGACAATGAGCAGTTCTTC,NA,NA,TRBV11-2,13,TRBJ2-1
CASSSQGRGTEAFF,TGTGCCAGTAGTTCCCAAGGGAGGGGAACTGAAGCTTTCTTT,NA,NA,TRBV19,14,TRBJ1-1
CATHSGNEQFF,TGCGCCACCCATAGCGGGAATGAGCAGTTCTTC,TRBD2,NA,TRBV10-2,11,TRBJ2-1
CASSYYRGGQPQHF,TGTGCCAGCAGTTACTACAGGGGCGGTCAGCCCCAGCATTTT,TRBD1,few,TRBV6-5,14,TRBJ1-5
CATSRAAAWGEQFF,TGTGCCACCAGCAGAGCCGCAGCCTGGGGTGAGCAGTTCTTC,NA,NA,TRBV15,14,TRBJ2-1
CASSLAAEGKLFF,TGTGCCAGCAGTTTAGCGGCTGAGGGCAAACTGTTTTTT,NA,NA,TRBV28,13,TRBJ1-4
CAISGSGLAESSYNEQFF,TGTGCCATCAGTGGTTCGGGACTAGCGGAAAGCTCCTACAATGAGCAGTTCTTC,TRBD2,NA,TRBV10-3,18,TRBJ2-1
CASSWGEMVSYNEQFF,TGTGCCAGCAGTTGGGGGGAAATGGTCTCCTACAATGAGCAGTTCTTC,NA,NA,TRBV27,16,TRBJ2-1
CASSLAGGVIDEQFF,TGTGCCAGCTCCCTAGCCGGCGGAGTTATCGATGAGCAGTTCTTC,NA,NA,TRBV28,15,TRBJ2-1
CASSLRPGKQETQYF,TGCGCCAGCAGCTTGAGGCCAGGGAAACAAGAGACCCAGTACTTC,NA,NA,TRBV5-1,15,TRBJ2-5
CASSPRQADTQYF,TGTGCCAGCAGCCCCAGGCAGGCAGATACGCAGTATTTT,NA,NA,TRBV11-2,13,TRBJ2-3
CASSSSGNEQFF,TGTGCCAGCAGCTCTAGTGGCAATGAGCAGTTCTTC,NA,NA,TRBV7-2,12,TRBJ2-1
CASSLKFGEQYF,TGCGCCAGCAGCTTGAAGTTTGGGGAGCAGTACTTC,NA,NA,TRBV5-1,12,TRBJ2-7
CASSLISGIEKLFF,TGTGCCAGCAGCTTAATCTCAGGGATTGAAAAACTGTTTTTT,NA,NA,TRBV11-2,14,TRBJ1-4
CATAAYSNQPQHF,TGTGCCACAGCCGCCTATAGCAATCAGCCCCAGCATTTT,NA,NA,TRBV5-8,13,TRBJ1-5
CASSDDRGREQFF,TGTGCCAGCAGCGACGACAGGGGGCGTGAGCAGTTCTTC,TRBD1,once,TRBV7-9,13,TRBJ2-1
CASSYGGRVETQYF,TGTGCCAGCAGTTACGGCGGGAGGGTTGAGACCCAGTACTTC,TRBD2,NA,TRBV6-9,14,TRBJ2-5
CASSYSSVKYEQYF,TGTGCCAGCAGTTACTCCTCAGTGAAGTACGAGCAGTACTTC,NA,once,TRBV6-5,14,TRBJ2-7
CASGFSGRANEQFF,TGTGCTAGTGGTTTCTCCGGGAGGGCCAATGAGCAGTTCTTC,TRBD2,NA,TRBV12-5,14,TRBJ2-1
CASSLEVGVETQYF,TGTGCCAGCAGCTTAGAAGTGGGAGTTGAGACCCAGTACTTC,NA,NA,TRBV7-8,14,TRBJ2-5